What follows is one TCR beta chain and its context. Antigen specificity is unknown. The TEMRA cells underwent FACS enrichment, while the CD8+ and CD4+ T cells underwent negative isolation. This sample is part of a study of CD8 T cells in Susac syndrome. Study summary: At blood draw, Susac syndrome patients were therapy-naive, on corticosteroids, or on intravenous immunoglobulin alone.

Random hexamers served to reverse transcribe about 0.5 to 1 ug RNA. TCRdb analysed the immunoSEQ multiplex PCR reads with MiXCR anew, one entry per CDR3 protein. The sample records roughly 180,000 distinct CDR3 sequences, about 93% being singletons. The V gene's germline CDR1 is LNHDA and CDR2 SQIVND (reference sequence). The CDR3 covers 12 residues. Germline trimming cut 3 bases from V and 10 bases from J; bases unmatched to any gene: 2. Overall study results and limits: None of the CD4+ T cell repertoires in Susac syndrome showed clonal expansion.

The sequence was collected from a human donor with Susac syndrome. Sequencing was performed on CD4+ T cells from PBMCs. V is TRBV19 and J is TRBJ2-1, with TRBD1 matching 8 bases. The CDR3 sequence is CASSIAGGEQFF. The CDR3 DNA reads as TGTGCCAGTAGTATTGCAGGGGGCGAGCAGTTCTTC.